This T cell receptor (beta chain) was obtained from a study of cytotoxic CD8 clonotypes in ibrutinib-treated CLL. Study-level background: Response samples were taken after a median around eleven months of treatment, range 6 to 36.

Clones were read by immunoSEQ multiplex PCR, and TCRdb kept only the in-frame ones, dropping some. Of more than 200,000 clones in the sample, nearly 80% are singletons; the top ten hold over 9.5%. Germline V CDR1 and CDR2: SGHNT, YYREEE (reference sequence). This CDR3 contains 15 residues. The V gene lost 2 bases and the J gene lost 7 bases, with 15 bases spanning the gap. The clonotype comes from a human donor with chronic lymphocytic leukemia. Sample: PBMCs, taken after 12 months of ibrutinib treatment. This chain uses TRBV5-4 with TRBJ1-4; a weak D match, TRBD1 (6 bases). CDR3 loop: CASSLGGPATEKLFF. The DNA for the CDR3 is TGTGCCAGCAGCTTAGGGGGACCGGCCACTGAAAAACTGTTTTTT.